Shown below are 12 T cell receptor beta chains from a single sample sequenced in a study of Graves' ophthalmopathy and Graves' hyperthyroidism. Amplified TCR beta CDR3 regions were obtained using RNA transcripts as template. Second-round multiplex PCR followed a first-round RT-PCR using HTBI primers. TCRdb re-analysed the multiplex PCR reads in MiXCR, keeping a single row per CDR3 protein. This sample carries hundreds of thousands of distinct CDR3 sequences, around 40% of them seen once, and the ten largest clones take around 40%. Sequencing was performed on peripheral blood. The receptor source for this set is an adult man with Graves' ophthalmopathy.

This clonotype came up many times. V and J are TRBV10-3 and TRBJ1-1; D not resolved. Trimming took off 8 bases at V and 3 bases at J, with 10 bases between the two ends. Germline CDR1 ENHRY, CDR2 SYGVKD. The CDR3 sequence is 12 residues long. In DNA form, the CDR3 reads TGTGCCATCGGTTTGAGGGACACTGAAGCTTTCTTT. It translates to CAIGLRDTEAFF.

The rearrangement joins TRBV6-5 to TRBJ1-2; 10 bases map to TRBD1. The germline V gene encodes CDR1 MNHEY and CDR2 SVGAGI. Trimming at V came to 5 bases and at J to 3 bases, leaving 18 bases not matched to a gene. CDR3 size: 19 residues. The CDR3 DNA sequence: TGTGCCAGCAGTGAATTCGGTAGACAGGGGGCAGGGGCGGACTATGGCTACACCTTC. It specifies CASSEFGRQGAGADYGYTF.

The chain links TRBV19 to TRBJ1-5; no clear D. Germline V gives CDR1 LNHDA, CDR2 SQIVND (reference sequence). The CDR3 contains 22 residues. Trimming stripped 1 base from V and 2 bases from J, with 30 bases between. DNA of the CDR3: TGTGCCAGTAGTATAGGACCCTCATGGCCCCAACACGACGCGGGTGGCAATCAGCCCCAGCATTTT. It yields the protein CASSIGPSWPQHDAGGNQPQHF.

This clonotype was observed a few times. In nucleotides, the CDR3 is TGTGCCAGCCAGTACAGCGTCCAAGAGACCCAGTACTTC. This gives the protein CASQYSVQETQYF. V usage is TRBV6-5 and J usage is TRBJ2-5; no definite D call. Germline V CDR1 and CDR2: MNHEY, SVGAGI. This CDR3 has 13 amino acids. Trimming took off 8 bases at V and 1 base at J, with 11 bases between the two ends.

This chain joins TRBV12-3 or TRBV12-4 and TRBJ2-7, with D perhaps given as TRBD1 or TRBD2 (6 bases each). With 4 bases removed from V and 4 bases from J, the gap between germline ends came to 11 bases. CDR3 length equals 13 residues. CDR3 nucleotides: TGTGCCAGCAGTTCTTTAGGGGGGTACGAGCAGTACTTC. Its translation: CASSSLGGYEQYF.

This clonotype was recorded at least ten times. The chain employs TRBV20-1 and TRBJ1-1; D gene ambiguous. From germline, CDR1 is DFQATT and CDR2 SNEGSKA (reference sequence). The CDR3 covers 12 residues. V was cut by 6 bases and J by 3 bases, with 11 bases left in between. The CDR3 bases are TGCAGTGCGGGTCGTGGGGACACTGAAGCTTTCTTT. It encodes CSAGRGDTEAFF.

This clonotype has a count of ten or more. V is TRBV7-2 and J is TRBJ1-2; no clear D gene. Germline lookup yields CDR1 SGHTA and CDR2 FQGNSA. Trimming took off 6 bases at V and 5 bases at J, with 16 bases between the two ends. The CDR3 length is 14 residues. DNA of the CDR3: TGTGCCAGCAGTTCGGCCGAATCATTGTATGGCTACACCTTC. This codes for CASSSAESLYGYTF.

The genes are TRBV20-1 and TRBJ1-5; 8 bases fit TRBD1. The CDR3 length is 16 residues. V trimming: 5 bases; J trimming: 0 bases; junction bases outside the gene matches: 9. Germline lookup yields CDR1 DFQATT and CDR2 SNEGSKA (reference sequence). The CDR3 loop is CSASWNRGISNQPQHF. Here the CDR3 DNA reads TGCAGTGCTTCCTGGAACAGGGGGATTAGCAATCAGCCCCAGCATTTT.

The gene calls are TRBV25-1 and TRBJ2-2; 16 nucleotides match TRBD2. The ends lost 5 bases at V and 4 bases at J; junction bases unmatched: 16. Germline CDR1 reads MGHDK; CDR2 reads SYGVNS. CDR3 size: 21 residues. CDR3 bases: TGTGCCAGCAGTTACCTAATGCTGGGACTAGCGGGGGGGCGAGCCACCGGGGAGCTGTTTTTT. It is translated as CASSYLMLGLAGGRATGELFF.

Many counts were recorded for this clonotype. The chain uses TRBV12-3 or TRBV12-4 and TRBJ2-6, with D tentatively TRBD1 (6 bases). The CDR3 is made up of 15 amino acids. V shed 4 bases and J shed 2 bases, with 9 bases lying between them. DNA for the CDR3: TGTGCCAGCAGTTCCACAGGGACTGGGGCCAACGTCCTGACTTTC. Translation: CASSSTGTGANVLTF.

The gene calls are TRBV25-1 and TRBJ2-5, with D perhaps given as TRBD1 or TRBD2 (6 bases each). The ends were cut back, 8 bases at V and 4 bases at J, with 14 bases in the middle. The CDR3 loop spans 13 amino acids. Germline lookup yields CDR1 MGHDK and CDR2 SYGVNS. CDR3 protein: CASSPKGGETQYF. The DNA for the CDR3 is TGTGCCAGCTCACCAAAGGGGGGAGAGACCCAGTACTTC.

This chain uses TRBV10-3 with TRBJ2-5; 11 bases match TRBD2. The DNA end is more similar to TRBJ2-7, so the J call may be wrong. Germline lookup yields CDR1 ENHRY and CDR2 SYGVKD. The CDR3 runs to 16 residues. The CDR3 loop reads CAISGSPLAGGYEQYF. CDR3 coding DNA: TGTGCCATCAGTGGGTCCCCTCTAGCGGGGGGCTACGAGCAGTACTTC.